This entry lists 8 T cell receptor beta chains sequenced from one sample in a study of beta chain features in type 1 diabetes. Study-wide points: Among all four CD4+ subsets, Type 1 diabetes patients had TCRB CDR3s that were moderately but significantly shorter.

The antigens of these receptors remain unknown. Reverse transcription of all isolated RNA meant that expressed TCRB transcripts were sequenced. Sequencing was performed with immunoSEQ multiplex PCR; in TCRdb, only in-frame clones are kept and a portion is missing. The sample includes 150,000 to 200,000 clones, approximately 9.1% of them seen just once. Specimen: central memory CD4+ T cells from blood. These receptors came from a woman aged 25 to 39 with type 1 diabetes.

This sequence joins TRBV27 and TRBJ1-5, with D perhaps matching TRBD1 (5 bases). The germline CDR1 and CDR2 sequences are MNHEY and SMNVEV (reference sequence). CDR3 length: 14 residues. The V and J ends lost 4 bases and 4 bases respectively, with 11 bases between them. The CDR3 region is CASSSGIVNQPQHF. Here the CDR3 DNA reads TGTGCCAGCAGTTCAGGGATTGTAAATCAGCCCCAGCATTTT.

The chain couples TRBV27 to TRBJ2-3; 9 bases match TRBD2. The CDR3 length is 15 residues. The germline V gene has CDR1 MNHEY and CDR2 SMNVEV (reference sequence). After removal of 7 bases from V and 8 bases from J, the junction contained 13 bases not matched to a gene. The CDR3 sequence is CASIKLAGARGTQYF. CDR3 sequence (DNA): TGTGCCAGCATCAAATTAGCGGGAGCTAGGGGTACGCAGTATTTT.

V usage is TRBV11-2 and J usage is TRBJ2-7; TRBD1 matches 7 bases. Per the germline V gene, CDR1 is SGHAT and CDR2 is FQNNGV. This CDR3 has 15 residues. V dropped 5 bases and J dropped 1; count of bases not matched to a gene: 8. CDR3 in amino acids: CASSPWDSYSYEQYF. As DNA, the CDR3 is TGTGCCAGCAGCCCATGGGACAGTTATTCCTACGAGCAGTACTTC.

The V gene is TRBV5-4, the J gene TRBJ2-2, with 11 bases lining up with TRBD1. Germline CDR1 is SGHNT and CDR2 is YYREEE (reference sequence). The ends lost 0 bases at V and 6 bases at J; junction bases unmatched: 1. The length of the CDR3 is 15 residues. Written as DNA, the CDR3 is TGTGCCAGCAGCTTGGGGACAGGGGGCTCCGGGGAGCTGTTTTTT. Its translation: CASSLGTGGSGELFF.

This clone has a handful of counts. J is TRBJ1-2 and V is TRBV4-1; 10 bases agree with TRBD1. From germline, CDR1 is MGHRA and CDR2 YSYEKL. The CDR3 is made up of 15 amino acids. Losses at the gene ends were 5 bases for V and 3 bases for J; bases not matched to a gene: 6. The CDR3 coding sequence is TGCGCCAGCAGCGATACCGGACAGGGGGACTATGGCTACACCTTC. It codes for CASSDTGQGDYGYTF.

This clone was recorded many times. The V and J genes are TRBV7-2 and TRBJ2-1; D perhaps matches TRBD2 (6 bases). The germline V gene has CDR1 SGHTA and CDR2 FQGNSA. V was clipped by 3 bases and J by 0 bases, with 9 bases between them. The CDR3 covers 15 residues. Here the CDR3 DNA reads TGTGCCAGCAGCTTCCGGGAGAGCTCCTACAATGAGCAGTTCTTC. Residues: CASSFRESSYNEQFF.

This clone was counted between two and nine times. CDR3 region: CASSIEGATGEQYF. CDR3 DNA sequence: TGTGCCAGTAGTATTGAAGGGGCGACGGGCGAGCAGTACTTC. This chain connects TRBV19 to TRBJ2-7; D is possibly TRBD1 (5 bases). V shed 3 bases and J shed 6 bases, with 15 bases lying between them. Germline lookup yields CDR1 LNHDA and CDR2 SQIVND (reference sequence). This CDR3 spans 14 amino acids.

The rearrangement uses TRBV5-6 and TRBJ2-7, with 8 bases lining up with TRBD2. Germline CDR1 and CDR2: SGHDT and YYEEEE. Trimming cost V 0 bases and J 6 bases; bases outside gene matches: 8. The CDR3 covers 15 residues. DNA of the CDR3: TGTGCCAGCAGCTTGGCTAGCGGGCCGCCTGGCGAGCAGTACTTC. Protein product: CASSLASGPPGEQYF.